This T cell receptor beta chain was sequenced for a study of molecular identifiers for immune sequencing clone quantification. Study at large: Four of five splits of RNA from 20,000 or 100,000 naive CD8 cells were sequenced in replicates.

Construction of naive CD8 libraries employed about 18,000 to 1,100,000 sorted cells together with 10%, 30% or 50% RNA. In this sample, this clonotype turned up many times. Its antigen is as yet unknown. Points from the study as a whole: With a barcode shared among identical TCR molecules, highly expanded clone sizes could be underestimated. Spiked Jurkat TCR RNA equivalent to one cell was reportedly detectable in about a million naive cells.

TCRdb re-derived calls from the PCR reads in MiXCR, one entry per CDR3 protein. The data show approximately 54,000 distinct CDR3 sequences, less than 25% seen once. Sequenced input: naive CD8+ T cells from blood, with Jurkat cell RNA spiked in. Subset denoted: FACS-sorted CD8+CD4-CCR7+CD45RA+ naive T cells. The clonotype comes from a human donor in good health. Some libraries in this study had Jurkat cell RNA spiked in.

CDR3 coding DNA: TGTGCCAGCAGTGAAGTGGTGGTCAGTCTCACCGGGGAGCTGTTTTTT. Its translation: CASSEVVVSLTGELFF. This chain links TRBV6-1 with TRBJ2-2; no definite D call. V was cut by 1 base and J by 4 bases, with 13 bases left in between. Germline loops: CDR1 MNHNS, CDR2 SASEGT. The CDR3 spans 16 residues.